This T cell receptor beta chain is drawn from a study of T cells after yellow fever vaccination. Study at large: Preparation of the low-cell-number fractions used SMART-Seq v4 Ultra Low Input.

Findings and caveats of the study: The bulk population could contribute abundant contaminating clonotypes to FACS-sorted repertoires. Re-detected after boosting: most primary clones, almost 97% of CD4 and roughly 88% of CD8.

A process of 5'RACE template switching, which added a universal primer site and UMIs, was used to make TCR cDNA. From the 5' RACE reads, TCRdb called clonotypes with MiXCR, one entry per CDR3 protein. Of some 240,000 distinct CDR3 sequences in the sample, over 3% are singletons; the top ten hold 15% to 20%. This clonotype has a count of ten or more. Its antigen is still unknown. Germline V gives CDR1 DFQATT, CDR2 SNEGSKA (reference sequence). CDR3 length: 16 residues. Trimming pared 0 bases from V and 6 bases from J, leaving 15 bases between. This clonotype was sampled from a man aged 18 to 29 who received the YFV17D yellow fever vaccine. This chain links TRBV20-1 with TRBJ1-6; D unclear. Sequenced here: PBMCs, sampled 15 days after the yellow fever booster vaccination. The CDR3 region is CSARDPRLGANSPLHF. CDR3 in DNA: TGCAGTGCTAGAGATCCCCGACTCGGCGCTAATTCACCCCTCCACTTT.